The rows below give T cell receptor beta chains drawn from one sample of a study of blood T cell repertoires in COVID-19. TCRdb's table, derived via immunoSEQ multiplex PCR, lists solely in-frame clones and lacks some. The sample lists 120,000 or so clones, roughly 75% occurring once. The sequenced sample consisted of peripheral blood. All receptors derive from a man aged 55 to 69 with active or convalescent COVID-19. CDR3s include the opening cysteine and the closing phenylalanine or tryptophan. D genes are given only for firm matches. Only part of the rows carry a size: once, few, many, or a class if the clone is expanded.

NA	TRBV28	TRBJ2-1	TRBD2	CASKRLAGGPFWLRSEQFF	TGTGCCAGCAAGAGACTAGCGGGAGGGCCCTTCTGGCTACGCAGTGAGCAGTTCTTC
NA	TRBV24-1	TRBJ2-1	TRBD1	CATSDSDRPLINEQFF	TGTGCCACCAGTGACTCGGACAGGCCCCTCATCAATGAGCAGTTCTTC
NA	TRBV6-4	TRBJ1-2	TRBD1	CASSLTHTGGNYGYTF	TGTGCCAGCAGTCTCACCCACACAGGGGGTAATTATGGCTACACCTTC
NA	TRBV3-1/TRBV3-2	TRBJ2-5	TRBD2	CASSQETSGRAKYETQYF	TGTGCCAGCAGCCAAGAGACTAGCGGGAGGGCCAAGTACGAGACCCAGTACTTC
NA	TRBV5-1	TRBJ1-3	NA	CASSSGEFSGNTIYF	TGCGCCAGCAGTTCCGGGGAATTCTCTGGAAACACCATATATTTT
NA	TRBV4-2	TRBJ2-1	NA	CASSQGGTYDNEQFF	TGTGCCAGCAGCCAAGGGGGGACATACGACAATGAGCAGTTCTTC
NA	TRBV4-2	TRBJ1-2	TRBD1	CASSQVADRAAGYTF	TGTGCCAGCAGCCAAGTCGCCGACAGGGCGGCTGGCTACACCTTC
NA	TRBV4-2	TRBJ1-5	TRBD1	CASSVTPGQGHQPQHF	TGTGCCAGCAGCGTAACCCCGGGACAGGGTCATCAGCCCCAGCATTTT
NA	TRBV15	TRBJ2-7	NA	CATSREIGVSYEQYF	TGTGCCACCAGCAGAGAGATAGGGGTCTCCTACGAGCAGTACTTC
NA	TRBV7-2	TRBJ1-5	NA	CASSSTDRNQPQHF	TGTGCCAGCAGCTCGACAGACCGCAATCAGCCCCAGCATTTT
NA	TRBV5-1	TRBJ2-1	NA	CASSLLGRGNEQFF	TGCGCCAGCAGCTTGCTTGGGCGTGGGAATGAGCAGTTCTTC
few	TRBV5-6	TRBJ1-6	NA	CASRRTGTGNSPLHF	TGTGCCAGCAGGCGGACGGGGACTGGGAATTCACCCCTCCACTTT
NA	TRBV5-4	TRBJ2-6	TRBD1	CATRQGAGGANVLTF	TGTGCCACCCGACAGGGGGCGGGGGGGGCCAACGTCCTGACTTTC
few	TRBV7-9	TRBJ2-7	NA	CASSGGVLSYEQYF	TGTGCCAGCAGCGGAGGGGTCCTCTCCTACGAGCAGTACTTC
NA	TRBV19	TRBJ2-7	TRBD1	CASRGTVYEQYF	TGTGCCAGTAGAGGGACAGTCTACGAGCAGTACTTC
NA	TRBV10-3	TRBJ2-5	TRBD2	CAISGTSAQETQYF	TGTGCCATCAGTGGGACTAGCGCCCAAGAGACCCAGTACTTC
NA	TRBV3-1/TRBV3-2	TRBJ1-1	TRBD1	CASSRTYDDRAVAFF	TGTGCCAGCAGCCGAACATACGACGACAGGGCGGTAGCTTTCTTT